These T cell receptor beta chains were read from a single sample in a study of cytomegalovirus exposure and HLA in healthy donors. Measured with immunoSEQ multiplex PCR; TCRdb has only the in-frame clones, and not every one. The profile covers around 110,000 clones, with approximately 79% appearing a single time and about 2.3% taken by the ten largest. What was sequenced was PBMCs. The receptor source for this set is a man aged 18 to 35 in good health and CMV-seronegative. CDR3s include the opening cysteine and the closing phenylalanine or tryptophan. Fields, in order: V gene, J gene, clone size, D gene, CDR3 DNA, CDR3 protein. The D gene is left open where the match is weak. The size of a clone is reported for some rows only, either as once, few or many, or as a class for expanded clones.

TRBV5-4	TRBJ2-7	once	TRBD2	TGTGCCAGCAGCCGACCACTAGGGACTACCTACGAGCAGTACTTC	CASSRPLGTTYEQYF
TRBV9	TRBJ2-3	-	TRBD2	TGTGCCAGCAGCAAACTAGCGGAAATAGTCACAGATACGCAGTATTTT	CASSKLAEIVTDTQYF
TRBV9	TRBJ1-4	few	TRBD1	TGTGCCAGCAGCAGGGGGCCTAATGAAAAACTGTTTTTT	CASSRGPNEKLFF
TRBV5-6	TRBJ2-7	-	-	TGTGCCAGCACCCTAGGGGGTCCAGTTTACGAGCAGTACTTC	CASTLGGPVYEQYF
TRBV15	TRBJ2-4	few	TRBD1	TGTGCCACCAGCAGAGATCCGGGGACAGGGTCGGACATTCAGTACTTC	CATSRDPGTGSDIQYF
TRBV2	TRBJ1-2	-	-	TGTGCCAGCCTGGTGCTTCGGAACTATGGCTACACCTTC	CASLVLRNYGYTF
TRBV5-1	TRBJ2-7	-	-	TGCGCCAGCAGCCAACAGATATCCTACGAGCAGTACTTC	CASSQQISYEQYF
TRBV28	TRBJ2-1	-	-	TGTGCCAGCAGTTCCCGACAGCAGCCATCCTACAATGAGCAGTTCTTC	CASSSRQQPSYNEQFF
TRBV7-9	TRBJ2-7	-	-	TGTTCCAGCAGCTTAACACAGGCCTACGAGCAGTACTTC	CSSSLTQAYEQYF
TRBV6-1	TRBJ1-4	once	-	TGTGCCAGCAGTGAGCAGACATTACTGTTTTTT	CASSEQTLLFF
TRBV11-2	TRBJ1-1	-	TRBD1	TGTGCCAGCAGCTCACGGACAGGGGAGAACACTGAAGCTTTCTTT	CASSSRTGENTEAFF
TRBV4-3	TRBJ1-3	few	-	TGCGCCAGCAGCCAAGCACAGGGCACTGGAAACACCATATATTTT	CASSQAQGTGNTIYF
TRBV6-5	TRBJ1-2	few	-	TGTGCCAGCAGTTATGGAGGCGGCAATGGCTACACCTTC	CASSYGGGNGYTF
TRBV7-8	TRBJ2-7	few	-	TGTGCCAGCAGCTTTGGTCGTGGAGGATTCGAGCAGTACTTC	CASSFGRGGFEQYF
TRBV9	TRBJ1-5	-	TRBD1	TGTGCCAGCAGCGCCGGGGACAGGCTCAATCAGCCCCAGCATTTT	CASSAGDRLNQPQHF
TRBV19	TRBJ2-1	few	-	TGTGCCAGCTCGATTGCCGTAGATGAGCAGTTCTTC	CASSIAVDEQFF
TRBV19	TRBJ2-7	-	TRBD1	TGTGCCAGTAGTTGGCGGACAGGGGGTTACTACGAGCAGTACTTC	CASSWRTGGYYEQYF
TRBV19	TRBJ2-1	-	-	TGTGCCAGTAGTACCCCTGTGCACCGGGGAATCGAGCAGTTCTTC	CASSTPVHRGIEQFF
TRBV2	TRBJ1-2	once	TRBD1	TGTGCCAGCAGTGCCCGGATGACAGGGGAAGGCTATGGCTACACCTTC	CASSARMTGEGYGYTF
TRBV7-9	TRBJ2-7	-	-	TGTGCCAGCAGCTCCCCGGAGGCAGTAGCCTACGAGCAGTACTTC	CASSSPEAVAYEQYF
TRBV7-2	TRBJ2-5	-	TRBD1	TGTGCCAGCAGCTTAGGGGACAGGGTTCAAGAGACCCAGTACTTC	CASSLGDRVQETQYF
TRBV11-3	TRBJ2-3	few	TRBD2	TGTGCCAGCAGCTTAGCCGGGACTAGAGATACGCAGTATTTT	CASSLAGTRDTQYF
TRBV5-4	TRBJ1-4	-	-	TGTGCCAGCAGCCCGGGACTGATTAATGAAAAACTGTTTTTT	CASSPGLINEKLFF
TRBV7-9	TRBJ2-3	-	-	TGTGCCAGCAGCTTAGACCTAAGCACAGATACGCAGTATTTT	CASSLDLSTDTQYF
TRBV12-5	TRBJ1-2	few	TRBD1	TGTGCTAGTGGTTTGGGACAGGGGGTGCAAGGCTACACCTTC	CASGLGQGVQGYTF
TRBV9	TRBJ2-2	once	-	TGTGCCAGCAGCCCCGGTGGGGGGTTGAACACCGGGGAGCTGTTTTTT	CASSPGGGLNTGELFF
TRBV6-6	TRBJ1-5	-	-	TGTGCCTCAGGGGTCCAGAGCAATCAGCCCCAGCATTTT	CASGVQSNQPQHF
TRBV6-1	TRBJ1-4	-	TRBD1	TGTGCCAGCAGTGAAGCGGTACCGGGACAGGGTAGTGAAAAACTGTTTTTT	CASSEAVPGQGSEKLFF
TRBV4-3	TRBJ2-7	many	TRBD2	TGCGCCAGCAGCCAAGATCTTGGGGGGGGTTCCTACGAGCAGTACTTC	CASSQDLGGGSYEQYF
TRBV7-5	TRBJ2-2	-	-	TGTGTCAGCTGGCGGGCGGCTAGGTCGGACACCGGGGAGCTGTTTTTT	CVSWRAARSDTGELFF
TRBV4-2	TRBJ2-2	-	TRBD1	TGTGCCAGCAGCCTGGAACAGGGGGACACCGGGGAGCTGTTTTTT	CASSLEQGDTGELFF
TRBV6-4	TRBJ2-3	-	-	TGTGCCAGCAGTGTGTTACTAGGCGGGGGCCCAGATACGCAGTATTTT	CASSVLLGGGPDTQYF
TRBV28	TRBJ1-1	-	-	TGTGCCAGCAGCCCCAGGATCCACACTGAAGCTTTCTTT	CASSPRIHTEAFF
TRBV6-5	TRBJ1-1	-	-	TGTGCCAGCAGTTCCCTACCGGAGGGGGGGAACGCTTTCTTT	CASSSLPEGGNAFF
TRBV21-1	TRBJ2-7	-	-	TGTGCCAGCACCCCAACGTCGTACGGGGTCGAGCAGTACTTC	CASTPTSYGVEQYF
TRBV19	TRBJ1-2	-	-	TGTGCCAGTAGTACCATCCGAAAAAGACAGAACTATGGCTACCCCTTC	CASSTIRKRQNYGYPF
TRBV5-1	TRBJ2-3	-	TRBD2	TGCGCCAGCAGCTACCTAGCGGGGGGCACAGATACGCAGTATTTT	CASSYLAGGTDTQYF
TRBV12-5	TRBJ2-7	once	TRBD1	TGTGCTAGTGGTTTGGTCGGCCAGCAGCGTAAAGGACAGGGGGAGGGCGAGCAGTACTTC	CASGLVGQQRKGQGEGEQYF
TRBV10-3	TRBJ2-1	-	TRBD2	TGTGCCATCAGTCGCGGGGGGGCGTACAATGAGCAGTTCTTC	CAISRGGAYNEQFF
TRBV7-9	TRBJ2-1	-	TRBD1	TGTGCCAGCAGCTTAGACAGGGGCTACAATGAGCAGTTCTTC	CASSLDRGYNEQFF
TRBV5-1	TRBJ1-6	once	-	TGCGCCAGCAGACGTTGGGACAAAAATTCACCCCTCCACTTT	CASRRWDKNSPLHF
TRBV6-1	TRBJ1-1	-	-	TGTGCCAGCAGTGAAACACAAAACACTGAAGCTTTCTTT	CASSETQNTEAFF
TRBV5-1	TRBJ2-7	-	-	TGCGCCAGCAGCTTGTTGGGGGGCGAGCAGTACTTC	CASSLLGGEQYF
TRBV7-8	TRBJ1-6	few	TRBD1	TGTGCCAGCAGCTTAGTGAGGGGGCTCGATAATTCACCCCTCCACTTT	CASSLVRGLDNSPLHF
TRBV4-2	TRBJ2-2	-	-	TGTGCCAGCAGCCAAGATTTGGTGGGGGCCAACACCGGGGAGCTGTTTTTT	CASSQDLVGANTGELFF
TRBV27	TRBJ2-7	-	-	TGTGCCAGCAGGCCCTGGGAGCGGGTCTACGAGCAGTACTTC	CASRPWERVYEQYF
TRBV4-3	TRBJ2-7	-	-	TGCGCCAGCAGCCAAGAAGCCAGGGGCTCCTACGAGCAGTACTTC	CASSQEARGSYEQYF
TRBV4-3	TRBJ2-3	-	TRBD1	TGCGCCAGCAGCCCGGGGGACAGGGTAACAGATACGCAGTATTTT	CASSPGDRVTDTQYF
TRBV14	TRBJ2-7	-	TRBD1	TGTGCCAGCAGCCCGGGCCCCTTCGACAGGGTGACACTCGTGTCCTACGAGCAGTACTTC	CASSPGPFDRVTLVSYEQYF
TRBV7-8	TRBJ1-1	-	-	TGTGCCAGCAGCTTACCCGGTTTTGGAGGGTCCACTGAAGCTTTCTTT	CASSLPGFGGSTEAFF
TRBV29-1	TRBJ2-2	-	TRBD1	TGCAGCGTGAGACAGGGGCGGGACACCGGGGAGCTGTTTTTT	CSVRQGRDTGELFF
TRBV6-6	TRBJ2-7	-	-	TGTGCCAGCAGTTACACAGGCAGGCTTGACGAGCAGTACTTC	CASSYTGRLDEQYF
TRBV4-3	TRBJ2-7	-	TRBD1	TGCGCCAGCAGCCAAGATCGGATTGGGCCAGGGGGATCCTACGAGCAGTACTTC	CASSQDRIGPGGSYEQYF
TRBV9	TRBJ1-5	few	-	TGTGCCAGCAGCGTAGAGGGGTATAGCAATCAGCCCCAGCATTTT	CASSVEGYSNQPQHF
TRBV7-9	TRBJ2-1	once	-	TGTGCCAGCAGCCATGACAGCCGAAACAATGAGCAGTTCTTC	CASSHDSRNNEQFF